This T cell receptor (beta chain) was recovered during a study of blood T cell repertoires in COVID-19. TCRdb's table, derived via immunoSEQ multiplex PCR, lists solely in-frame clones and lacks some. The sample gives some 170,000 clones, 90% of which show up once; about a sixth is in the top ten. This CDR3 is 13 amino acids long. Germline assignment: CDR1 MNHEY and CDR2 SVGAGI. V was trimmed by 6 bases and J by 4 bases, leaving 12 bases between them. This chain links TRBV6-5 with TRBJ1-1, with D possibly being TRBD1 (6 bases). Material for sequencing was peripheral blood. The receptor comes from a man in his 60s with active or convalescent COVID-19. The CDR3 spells CASRVDSLTEAFF. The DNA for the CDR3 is TGTGCCAGCAGAGTGGACAGCCTCACTGAAGCTTTCTTT.